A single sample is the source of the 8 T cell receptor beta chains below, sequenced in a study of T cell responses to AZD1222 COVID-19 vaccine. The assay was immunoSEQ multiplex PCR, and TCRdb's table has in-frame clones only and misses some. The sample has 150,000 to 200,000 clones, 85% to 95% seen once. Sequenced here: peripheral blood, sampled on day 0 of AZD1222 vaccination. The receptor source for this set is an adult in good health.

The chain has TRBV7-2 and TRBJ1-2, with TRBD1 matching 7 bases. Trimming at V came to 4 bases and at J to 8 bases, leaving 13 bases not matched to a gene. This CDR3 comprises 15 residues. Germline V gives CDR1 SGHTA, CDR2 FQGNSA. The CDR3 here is CASSSDRRGVVGYTF. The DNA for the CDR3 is TGTGCCAGCAGCTCGGACCGCAGGGGGGTTGTAGGCTACACCTTC.

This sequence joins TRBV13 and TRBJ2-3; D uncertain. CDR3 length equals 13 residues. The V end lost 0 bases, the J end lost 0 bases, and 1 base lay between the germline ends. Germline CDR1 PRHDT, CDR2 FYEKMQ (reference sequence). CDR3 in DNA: TGTGCCAGCAGCTTAGGCAGCACAGATACGCAGTATTTT. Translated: CASSLGSTDTQYF. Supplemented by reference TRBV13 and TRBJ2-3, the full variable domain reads AAGVIQSPRHLIKEKRETATLKCYPIPRHDTVYWYQQGPGQDPQFLISFYEKMQSDKGSIPDRFSAQQFSDYHSELNMSSLELGDSALYFCASSLGSTDTQYFGPGTRLTVL.

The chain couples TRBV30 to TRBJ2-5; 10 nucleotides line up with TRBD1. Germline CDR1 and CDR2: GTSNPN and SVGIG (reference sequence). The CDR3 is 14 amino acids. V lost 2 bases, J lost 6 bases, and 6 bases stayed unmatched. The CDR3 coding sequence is TGTGCCTGGAGTTCGACAGGGGGCGCGAAGACCCAGTACTTC. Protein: CAWSSTGGAKTQYF.

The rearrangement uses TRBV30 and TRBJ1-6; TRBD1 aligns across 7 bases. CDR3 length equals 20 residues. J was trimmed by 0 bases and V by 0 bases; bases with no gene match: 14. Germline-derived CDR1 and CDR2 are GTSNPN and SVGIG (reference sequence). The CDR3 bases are TGTGCCTGGAGTGTGGACAAGCACAGGGGCCCCAGCTCCTATAATTCACCCCTCCACTTT. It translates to CAWSVDKHRGPSSYNSPLHF.

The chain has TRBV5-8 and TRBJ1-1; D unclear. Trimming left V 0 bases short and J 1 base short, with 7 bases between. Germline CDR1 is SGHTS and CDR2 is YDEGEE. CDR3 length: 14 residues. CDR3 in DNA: TGTGCCAGCAGCTTGGGGTGGGCGAACACTGAAGCTTTCTTT. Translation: CASSLGWANTEAFF.

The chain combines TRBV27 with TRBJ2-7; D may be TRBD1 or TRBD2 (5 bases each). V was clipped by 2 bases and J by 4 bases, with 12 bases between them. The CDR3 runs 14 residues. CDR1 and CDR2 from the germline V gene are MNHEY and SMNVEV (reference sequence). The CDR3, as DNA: TGTGCCAGCAGTTTAACAGGAGGCGTGTACGAGCAGTACTTC. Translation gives CASSLTGGVYEQYF.

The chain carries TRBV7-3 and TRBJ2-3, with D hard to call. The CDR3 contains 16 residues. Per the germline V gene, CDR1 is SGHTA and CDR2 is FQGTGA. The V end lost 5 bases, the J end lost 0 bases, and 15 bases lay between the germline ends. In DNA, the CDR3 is TGTGCCAGCAGCCCTTCTTTTTCCGGGAGCACAGATACGCAGTATTTT. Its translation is CASSPSFSGSTDTQYF.

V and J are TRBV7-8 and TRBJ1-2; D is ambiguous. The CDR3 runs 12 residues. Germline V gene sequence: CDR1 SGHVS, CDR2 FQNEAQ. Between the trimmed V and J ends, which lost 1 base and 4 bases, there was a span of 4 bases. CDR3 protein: CASSLGGYGYTF. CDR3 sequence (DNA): TGTGCCAGCAGCTTAGGAGGCTATGGCTACACCTTC.